Listed here is a single TCR beta chain. The ends were cut back, 6 bases at V and 2 bases at J, with 9 bases in the middle. The CDR3 totals 13 residues. Germline V gives CDR1 LNHDA, CDR2 SQIVND (reference sequence). Combining iRepertoire HTBI primers with Arm-PCR of CDR3 regions, the authors built TCR beta libraries. TCRdb passed the multiplex PCR reads through MiXCR, listing each CDR3 protein once. The sample lists a few hundred thousand distinct CDR3 sequences, approximately 18% occurring once. This specimen belongs to a study of regulatory T cells in long-lasting Graves disease. The time point here: newly diagnosed GD, antithyroid drugs for less than 3 months. The TCR library used RNA extracted from PBMCs. These data also formed part of another study, on T cells in Graves' hyperthyroidism and ophthalmopathy. This second study says: Primed by the HTBI set, a first-round RT-PCR was run on the TCR CDR3.

This clonotype was obtained from a woman aged 25 to 39 with Graves disease. This specimen was peripheral blood mononuclear cells (PBMCs), taken at new diagnosis, from a patient treated with antithyroid drugs. This rearrangement joins TRBV19 to TRBJ2-3; no reliable D call. The CDR3 DNA follows: TGTGCCAGTAGCTCGGTCAACACAGATACGCAGTATTTT. Protein: CASSSVNTDTQYF.